This TCR beta chain was captured in a study of cytomegalovirus exposure and HLA in healthy donors. Study-level findings and limits: Presence/absence comparisons presumed near-even sequencing depth among donors. An analysis that was carried out later associated 16,951 TCR beta sequences with HLA alleles at 0.05 false discovery rate. Solely CMV serostatus was available to characterize immune exposure. There were some public TCRs occurring in many donors, but most TCR sequences were rare.

For this clone: Its matching antigen is unknown.

Primers for the PCR totalled 60 Vbeta and 13 Jbeta. The assay was immunoSEQ multiplex PCR, and TCRdb's table has in-frame clones only and misses some. The sample lists over 100,000 clones, less than 70% seen once, with about 5.7% in the top ten. After removal of 5 bases from V and 5 bases from J, the junction contained 11 bases not matched to a gene. Germline lookup yields CDR1 SGHAT and CDR2 FQNNGV. This CDR3 spans 15 amino acids. This chain uses TRBV11-2 with TRBJ2-5; 7 bases fit TRBD1. The sequenced sample consisted of PBMCs. The clonotype was recovered from a woman in her 70s in good health and CMV-seropositive. The CDR3 region is CASSLFRSGGETQYF. The DNA for the CDR3 is TGTGCCAGCAGCCTCTTCAGGTCAGGGGGTGAGACCCAGTACTTC.